This passage covers 29 T cell receptor beta chains from one sample sequenced in a study of cytomegalovirus exposure and HLA in healthy donors. PCR involved 60 Vbeta and 13 Jbeta primers. Here immunoSEQ multiplex PCR was the method, and the copy in TCRdb shows in-frame clones only, minus some. The profile shows about 170,000 clones, 80% to 90% of them singletons. The sample comprised PBMCs. These receptors were taken from a woman under 30 in good health and CMV-seronegative.

This clone was counted only a few times. The chain couples TRBV5-1 to TRBJ1-4; no clear D gene. With 4 bases removed from V and 3 bases from J, the gap between germline ends came to 13 bases. Germline V gene data show CDR1 as SGHRS and CDR2 as YFSETQ. The CDR3 sequence is 15 residues long. CDR3 in amino acids: CASSTGISSNEKLFF. DNA of the CDR3: TGCGCCAGCAGCACCGGGATTTCCTCTAATGAAAAACTGTTTTTT.

The V and J genes are TRBV2 and TRBJ1-2; 10 nucleotides line up with TRBD1. The CDR3 length is 14 residues. CDR1 and CDR2 from the germline V gene are SNHLY and FYNNEI. V lost 5 bases to trimming and J lost 5 bases; unmatched junction nucleotides: 5. The CDR3 region is CASSPDRGRYGYTF. CDR3 bases: TGTGCCAGCAGTCCAGACAGGGGGCGGTATGGCTACACCTTC.

Concerning this clone itself: The junction and the germline gene differ at one end; a read error may be behind it. V is TRBV7-7 and J is TRBJ1-5; no firm D call. The CDR3 covers 16 residues. Germline V gives CDR1 SSHAT, CDR2 FNYEAQ (reference sequence). The CDR3 DNA sequence: TGTGCTAGCAGCTTACCGGCGGCGGCGGGCGATCAGCCCCAGCATTTT. This sequence encodes CASSLPAAAGDQPQHF.

The chain joins TRBV15 to TRBJ2-5; weak D call: TRBD1 (5 bases). V was cut by 0 bases and J by 7 bases, with 18 bases left in between. The CDR3 contains 16 residues. Germline-derived CDR1 and CDR2 are LNHNV and YYDKDF (reference sequence). This CDR3 reads CATSRDWGPPYRTQYF. CDR3 DNA: TGTGCCACCAGCAGAGATTGGGGCCCGCCCTATAGGACCCAGTACTTC.

This clone was picked up a small number of times. J is TRBJ2-5 and V is TRBV11-2; TRBD2 matches 9 bases. This CDR3 has 16 amino acids. Losses at the gene ends were 2 bases for V and 4 bases for J; bases not matched to a gene: 8. Germline lookup yields CDR1 SGHAT and CDR2 FQNNGV. The DNA for the CDR3 is TGTGCCAGCAGCTTATTCGGGACTAGCTCTGGAGAGACCCAGTACTTC. It encodes CASSLFGTSSGETQYF.

The chain joins TRBV4-3 to TRBJ2-1, with 9 bases lining up with TRBD1. This CDR3 has 15 amino acids. The germline V gene encodes CDR1 LGHNA and CDR2 YSLEER. V gave up 1 base and J gave up 12 bases; unmatched junction bases: 10. In DNA form, the CDR3 reads TGCGCCAGCAGCCAAGCCCTGGACAGGGGCCGAGGGCAGTTCTTC. Translation gives CASSQALDRGRGQFF.

This chain connects TRBV7-6 to TRBJ2-1; TRBD2 matches at 12 bases. Germline loops: CDR1 SGHVS, CDR2 FNYEAQ. V lost 4 bases to trimming and J lost 4 bases; unmatched junction nucleotides: 8. This CDR3 spans 17 amino acids. CDR3 sequence: CASSSRLAGAQYNEQFF. CDR3 bases: TGTGCCAGCAGCTCCAGACTAGCGGGGGCGCAATACAATGAGCAGTTCTTC.

The rearrangement uses TRBV2 and TRBJ1-5; TRBD1 matches at 7 bases. CDR1 and CDR2 from the germline V gene are SNHLY and FYNNEI. The junction had 11 bases not matched to a gene; V was cut back by 8 bases and J by 7 bases. The CDR3 is 14 residues long. The CDR3 reads CASSLKQGMQPQHF. DNA of the CDR3: TGTGCCAGCTCCCTAAAACAGGGGATGCAGCCCCAGCATTTT.

This sequence joins TRBV28 and TRBJ1-3; D perhaps matches TRBD1 (5 bases). Germline-derived CDR1 and CDR2 are MDHEN and SYDVKM. The CDR3 spans 14 residues. V dropped 6 bases and J dropped 0 bases, with 9 bases sitting between them. The CDR3 DNA is TGTGCCAGCAGGGGGGGTCTCTCTGGAAACACCATATATTTT. Its translation: CASRGGLSGNTIYF.

This sequence joins TRBV28 and TRBJ2-3; 9 bases are a match to TRBD1. The J segment lost 1 base and the V segment lost 10 bases, leaving 3 bases of the junction unmatched. The CDR3 runs to 13 residues. Per germline, CDR1 MDHEN and CDR2 SYDVKM. CDR3 loop: CANRDRGTDTQYF. In DNA, the CDR3 is TGTGCCAACCGGGACAGGGGCACAGATACGCAGTATTTT.

The rearrangement uses TRBV7-9 and TRBJ2-7; D call uncertain. The CDR3 loop spans 12 amino acids. Germline V gene lookup returns CDR1 SEHNR and CDR2 FQNEAQ (reference sequence). V was trimmed by 5 bases and J by 1 base, leaving 6 bases between them. The CDR3 spells CASSPFSYEQYF. The DNA for the CDR3 is TGTGCCAGCAGCCCTTTTTCCTACGAGCAGTACTTC.

Worth noting for this clone: The junction and the germline gene differ at one end; a read error may be behind it. The V gene is TRBV28, the J gene TRBJ2-6; 7 bases are a match to TRBD1. The germline V gene encodes CDR1 MDHEN and CDR2 SYDVKM. The CDR3 contains 15 residues. The CDR3 DNA follows: TGTGCCAGCAGGGCAACAGGGGCTGGGGCCAGCGTCCTGACTTTC. Translation gives CASRATGAGASVLTF.

This sequence joins TRBV7-7 and TRBJ2-7; possibly TRBD2 for D (6 bases). This CDR3 is built from 15 residues. Germline CDR1 and CDR2: SSHAT and FNYEAQ (reference sequence). The CDR3: CASFSHHSGLYEQYF. CDR3 DNA sequence: TGTGCTAGCTTCAGTCATCACAGCGGGCTCTACGAGCAGTACTTC.

This clone has a handful of counts. The chain is built from TRBV10-2 and TRBJ1-4; 8 bases line up with TRBD1. In germline, CDR1 is WSHSY, CDR2 SAAADI. With 6 bases clipped from V and 7 bases from J, the junction kept 10 bases outside the gene matches. CDR3 length: 15 residues. Written as DNA, the CDR3 is TGCGCCAGCAGCAAAGACAGGGGACAAGGTGAAAAACTGTTTTTT. Translated, it gives CASSKDRGQGEKLFF.

The chain recombines TRBV28 with TRBJ2-5; D is uncertain. Trimming cost V 0 bases and J 6 bases, with 14 bases left between them. The V gene's germline CDR1 is MDHEN and CDR2 SYDVKM. The CDR3 totals 15 residues. The CDR3 reads CASSLWNRVGQTQYF. The CDR3 coding sequence is TGTGCCAGCAGTTTATGGAACCGGGTAGGTCAGACCCAGTACTTC.

J is TRBJ2-7 and V is TRBV19; D unresolved. The CDR3 extends over 13 amino acids. The ends were cut back, 8 bases at V and 7 bases at J, with 18 bases in the middle. Germline assignment: CDR1 LNHDA and CDR2 SQIVND (reference sequence). The CDR3: CASSPSSAREQYF. The CDR3 nucleotides are TGTGCCAGTTCTCCTAGTTCTGCGAGGGAGCAGTACTTC.

The V gene is TRBV18, the J gene TRBJ2-2; 8 bases line up with TRBD1. CDR3 length: 15 amino acids. The germline V gene encodes CDR1 KGHSH and CDR2 LQKENI. With V trimmed by 5 bases and J by 5 bases, 7 bases remained unmatched. The CDR3: CASSSVQGATGELFF. The DNA of the CDR3 is TGTGCCAGCTCAAGTGTCCAGGGGGCGACCGGGGAGCTGTTTTTT.

The genes are TRBV5-8 and TRBJ1-1, with 7 positions matching TRBD1. Trimming at V came to 2 bases and at J to 3 bases, leaving 4 bases not matched to a gene. The CDR3 covers 14 residues. Germline assignment: CDR1 SGHTS and CDR2 YDEGEE. The CDR3: CASSLGTAYTEAFF. The DNA of the CDR3 is TGTGCCAGCAGCTTAGGGACAGCCTACACTGAAGCTTTCTTT. Looking up the rest from reference TRBV5-8 and TRBJ1-1 gives the full variable domain: EAGVTQSPTHLIKTRGQQATLRCSPISGHTSVYWYQQALGLGLQFLLWYDEGEERNRGNFPPRFSGRQFPNYSSELNVNALELEDSALYLCASSLGTAYTEAFFGQGTRLTVV.

This chain joins TRBV28 and TRBJ2-6; D is perhaps TRBD2 (6 bases). This CDR3 comprises 14 residues. Trimming took 6 bases from V and 10 from J, leaving 16 bases between them. The germline CDR1 and CDR2 sequences are MDHEN and SYDVKM. The CDR3 is CASSRGGLQNVLTF. The CDR3 DNA follows: TGTGCCAGCAGCCGTGGGGGACTCCAGAACGTCCTGACTTTC.

The rearrangement links TRBV9 to TRBJ1-1; D uncertain. From germline, CDR1 is SGDLS and CDR2 YYNGEE. The CDR3 is 17 amino acids. Trimming left V 0 bases short and J 3 bases short, with 18 bases between. This CDR3 is CASSVAIEAVGDTEAFF. Written as DNA, the CDR3 is TGTGCCAGCAGCGTAGCCATAGAGGCCGTCGGGGACACTGAAGCTTTCTTT.

The V gene is TRBV5-1, the J gene TRBJ2-3; no reliable D call. The germline V gene encodes CDR1 SGHRS and CDR2 YFSETQ. Deletions cut 0 bases from V and 6 bases from J, with 11 bases between. The CDR3 runs to 14 residues. As DNA, the CDR3 is TGCGCCAGCAGCTTGGCCGCGGAGTGGGATACGCAGTATTTT. This codes for CASSLAAEWDTQYF.

CDR3 in amino acids: CASSWAGGGWQFF. The CDR3 nucleotides are TGCGCCAGCAGCTGGGCAGGCGGGGGGTGGCAGTTCTTC. The J gene is TRBJ2-1, the V gene TRBV4-3; 8 bases are shared with TRBD2. Germline lookup yields CDR1 LGHNA and CDR2 YSLEER. The CDR3 runs to 13 residues. J gave up 12 bases and V 5 bases, and 9 bases lay outside the gene matches.

This chain connects TRBV5-7 to TRBJ1-2, with TRBD1 as a possible D gene (6 bases). TRBV5-7 is classed as an ORF, of uncertain function. The CDR3 sequence is 12 residues long. V was clipped by 4 bases and J by 3 bases, with 7 bases between them. The DNA for the CDR3 is TGTGCCAGCAGCCGACAGGACTATGGCTACACCTTC. It yields the protein CASSRQDYGYTF.

This clone was detected only once. V and J are TRBV5-1 and TRBJ2-1, with TRBD2 matching 11 bases. Per germline, CDR1 SGHRS and CDR2 YFSETQ. This CDR3 has 15 amino acids. The ends lost 4 bases at V and 6 bases at J; junction bases unmatched: 6. The CDR3, as DNA: TGCGCCAGCAGCCCACTAGCGGGAGCGGGCAATGAGCAGTTCTTC. Amino acids: CASSPLAGAGNEQFF.

The chain employs TRBV23-1 and TRBJ1-5; D gene uncertain. TRBV23-1 is classed as an ORF, of uncertain function. V was clipped by 2 bases and J by 5 bases, with 13 bases between them. The CDR3 is made up of 15 amino acids. The CDR3 DNA reads as TGCGCCAGCAGTCAAGTCGGAGGGTTCGATCAGCCCCAGCATTTT. Translation: CASSQVGGFDQPQHF.

This clone was detected only once. The chain links TRBV4-1 to TRBJ2-5; no clear D. The CDR3 has 18 amino acids. V was clipped by 4 bases and J by 4 bases, with 25 bases between them. Germline-derived CDR1 and CDR2 are MGHRA and YSYEKL. The CDR3 spells CASSRVVAGLRLGETQYF. CDR3 nucleotides: TGCGCCAGCAGCCGCGTAGTCGCAGGTCTTAGGTTGGGAGAGACCCAGTACTTC.

The gene calls are TRBV11-1 and TRBJ2-1, with D possibly matching TRBD2 (5 bases). Germline CDR1 reads SGHAT; CDR2 reads FQDESV (reference sequence). This CDR3 spans 12 amino acids. The V and J ends lost 5 bases and 9 bases respectively, with 11 bases between them. The CDR3 sequence: CASSTNRGEQFF. CDR3 sequence (DNA): TGTGCCAGCAGCACCAATCGGGGTGAGCAGTTCTTC. The entire variable domain, with the rest obtained from reference TRBV11-1 and TRBJ2-1, is as follows: EAEVAQSPRYKITEKSQAVAFWCDPISGHATLYWYRQILGQGPELLVQFQDESVVDDSQLPKDRFSAERLKGVDSTLKIQPAELGDSAMYLCASSTNRGEQFFGPGTRLTVL.

The V gene is TRBV11-1, the J gene TRBJ2-3, with 7 bases matching TRBD2. Germline V gene data show CDR1 as SGHAT and CDR2 as FQDESV (reference sequence). V trimming: 1 base; J trimming: 3 bases; junction bases outside the gene matches: 4. This CDR3 has 15 residues. CDR3 protein: CASSLGDSGTDTQYF. DNA of the CDR3: TGTGCCAGCAGCTTAGGGGATAGCGGGACAGATACGCAGTATTTT.

The CDR3 bases are TGTGCCAGCAGCTTACCAGGGAATGAAAAACTGTTTTTT. It encodes CASSLPGNEKLFF. The chain recombines TRBV7-2 with TRBJ1-4, with D possibly matching TRBD1 (5 bases). The CDR3 has 13 residues. V was clipped by 2 bases and J by 5 bases, with 6 bases between them. CDR1 is SGHTA, CDR2 FQGNSA, per germline.